The table lists the clone carrying this T cell receptor beta chain with many counts. Its antigen is as yet unknown. Healthy Caucasian individuals from Russia aged roughly 6 to 100 were enrolled as donors. These data belong to a study of blood T cells in healthy people across ages. The authors ran a second PCR of roughly 6 to 12 cycles using a sample-barcoded 5' primer and a J-beta primer mix. Each CDR3 protein is one row after TCRdb ran MiXCR on the 5' RACE reads. Of 1.4 million to 1.5 million distinct CDR3 sequences detected, roughly 40% appear once; the ten largest clones hold roughly 8.2%. Germline V CDR1 and CDR2: ENHRY, SYGVKD. Unmatched junction bases numbered 3, after V lost 2 bases and J lost 5 bases. The CDR3 has 14 amino acids. General study results and limits: From one million sequenced T cells, diversity estimates were lower bounds. PBMCs left unsorted prevented a conclusive naive versus antigen-experienced comparison.

J is TRBJ2-1 and V is TRBV10-3; the match to TRBD1 covers 7 bases. This clonotype was sampled from a woman in her late teens or twenties in good health. Sequenced: blood. CDR3 in amino acids: CAISEAGTDNEQFF. In DNA, the CDR3 is TGTGCCATCAGTGAGGCAGGGACAGACAATGAGCAGTTCTTC.